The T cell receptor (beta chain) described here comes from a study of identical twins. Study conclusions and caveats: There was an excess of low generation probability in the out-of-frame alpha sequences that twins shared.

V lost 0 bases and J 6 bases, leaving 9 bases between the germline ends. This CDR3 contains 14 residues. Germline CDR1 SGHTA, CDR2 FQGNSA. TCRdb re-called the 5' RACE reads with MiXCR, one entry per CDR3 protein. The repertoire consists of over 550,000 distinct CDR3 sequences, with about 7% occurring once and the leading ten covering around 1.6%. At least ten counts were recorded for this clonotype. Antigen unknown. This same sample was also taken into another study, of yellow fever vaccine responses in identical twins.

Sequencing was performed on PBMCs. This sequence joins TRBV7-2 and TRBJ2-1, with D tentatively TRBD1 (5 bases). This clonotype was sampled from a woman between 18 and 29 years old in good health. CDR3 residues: CASSLARVANEQFF. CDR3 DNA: TGTGCCAGCAGCTTAGCCAGGGTGGCCAATGAGCAGTTCTTC.